This passage covers 32 T cell receptor beta chains from one sample sequenced in a study of blood T cell repertoires in COVID-19. Clones were sequenced by immunoSEQ multiplex PCR, and TCRdb holds only the in-frame ones, with some missing. The table has roughly 180,000 clones, 80% to 90% seen once; the top ten hold 2.1%. What was sequenced was peripheral blood. The source is a man aged 70-80 years with active or convalescent COVID-19.

This chain links TRBV18 with TRBJ2-7; D is uncertain. Germline V CDR1 and CDR2: KGHSH, LQKENI. The CDR3 consists of 14 residues. Trimming took 3 bases from V and 2 from J, leaving 11 bases between them. The CDR3 DNA sequence: TGTGCCAGCTCACCCCAGACTGGTACCTACGAGCAGTACTTC. This encodes CASSPQTGTYEQYF.

About this clone itself: One junction end disagrees with the germline gene, perhaps due to a read error. The chain is built from TRBV28 and TRBJ1-2; TRBD1 agrees at 9 bases. The CDR3 is 14 residues long. Germline V CDR1 and CDR2: MDHEN, SYDVKM. This CDR3 is CASSPGQGNNGYTF. CDR3 bases: TGTGCCAGCTCCCCGGGACAGGGTAACAATGGCTACACCTTC.

The rearrangement uses TRBV24-1 and TRBJ2-5, with D possibly TRBD2 on 6 matching bases. Per germline, CDR1 KGHDR and CDR2 SFDVKD. The CDR3 consists of 14 residues. V lost 1 base and J lost 4, with 9 bases in between. The CDR3 reads CATSDFWGGETQYF. The CDR3 bases are TGTGCCACCAGTGATTTCTGGGGAGGAGAGACCCAGTACTTC.

This sequence joins TRBV30 and TRBJ1-2; D is perhaps TRBD1 (6 bases). The V gene lost 0 bases and the J gene lost 6 bases, with 11 bases spanning the gap. Germline CDR1 and CDR2: GTSNPN and SVGIG (reference sequence). This CDR3 is built from 13 residues. DNA of the CDR3: TGTGCCTGGAGTGTAGACAGGAGCAATGGCTACACCTTC. Translated, it gives CAWSVDRSNGYTF.

This clone was found once. The chain has TRBV5-1 and TRBJ2-5, with TRBD1 matching 7 bases. V shed 4 bases, J shed 3 bases, and the junction held 3 bases outside the gene matches. There are 13 residues in the CDR3. Germline values: CDR1 SGHRS, CDR2 YFSETQ. CDR3 DNA: TGCGCCAGCAGCCCAGGGACAGAAGAGACCCAGTACTTC. It yields the protein CASSPGTEETQYF. The full variable domain, its missing parts supplied by reference TRBV5-1 and TRBJ2-5, is KAGVTQTPRYLIKTRGQQVTLSCSPISGHRSVSWYQQTPGQGLQFLFEYFSETQRNKGNFPGRFSGRQFSNSRSEMNVSTLELGDSALYLCASSPGTEETQYFGPGTRLLVL.

The sample holds one count of this clone. V is TRBV6-1 and J is TRBJ1-5, with TRBD1 as a possible D gene (5 bases). Per germline, CDR1 MNHNS and CDR2 SASEGT. V lost 4 bases, J lost 0 bases, and 22 bases lay in between. The length of the CDR3 is 19 residues. CDR3 in DNA: TGTGCCAGCAGTGCCAGGCGGCAGGGATGGACCGATAGCAATCAGCCCCAGCATTTT. Encoded protein: CASSARRQGWTDSNQPQHF.

The gene calls are TRBV29-1 and TRBJ1-2, with D uncertain. From germline, CDR1 is SQVTM and CDR2 ANQGSEA. The V end was cut by 2 bases, the J end by 2 bases, with 18 bases between. The length of the CDR3 is 16 residues. DNA for the CDR3: TGCAGCGTTGAATTCGTAAAGGCGGCGCCCAACTATGGCTACACCTTC. Translating it yields CSVEFVKAAPNYGYTF.

The CDR3 bases are TGTGCCAGCAGCCCCCGCGGGGGACACACCGGGGAGCTGTTTTTT. Its translation: CASSPRGGHTGELFF. The chain uses TRBV7-2 and TRBJ2-2; the match to TRBD2 covers 7 bases. V was pared by 5 bases and J by 3 bases, with 6 bases of the junction left unmatched. Germline values: CDR1 SGHTA, CDR2 FQGNSA. This CDR3 region has 15 residues.

This chain links TRBV7-9 with TRBJ1-2, with D hard to call. Germline V CDR1 and CDR2: SEHNR, FQNEAQ (reference sequence). The CDR3 spans 13 residues. The ends were cut back, 6 bases at V and 3 bases at J, with 11 bases in the middle. This CDR3 is CASSPREYYGYTF. The CDR3 bases are TGTGCCAGCAGTCCGCGGGAATACTATGGCTACACCTTC.

The chain has TRBV6-6 and TRBJ1-3; D unresolved. The V and J ends lost 6 bases and 4 bases respectively, with 16 bases between them. Germline V CDR1 and CDR2: MNHNY, SVGAGI (reference sequence). There are 15 residues in the CDR3. CDR3 DNA sequence: TGTGCCAGCAGCCCTACCGGCGGACTCGGAAACACCATATATTTT. Protein sequence: CASSPTGGLGNTIYF.

The J gene is TRBJ1-2, the V gene TRBV5-8; the D is unclear. CDR1 is SGHTS, CDR2 YDEGEE, per germline. The CDR3 covers 16 residues. The V and J ends lost 4 bases and 3 bases respectively, with 19 bases between them. CDR3: CASSILVSQGHYGYTF. CDR3 bases: TGTGCCAGCAGCATCCTAGTATCTCAAGGTCACTATGGCTACACCTTC. Variable domain in full (rest from reference TRBV5-8 and TRBJ1-2): EAGVTQSPTHLIKTRGQQATLRCSPISGHTSVYWYQQALGLGLQFLLWYDEGEERNRGNFPPRFSGRQFPNYSSELNVNALELEDSALYLCASSILVSQGHYGYTFGSGTRLTVV.

Comments on this clone: This sample also contains other DNA sequences that code for the same CDR3. The V and J genes are TRBV29-1 and TRBJ2-5, with D possibly being TRBD2 (5 bases). Per the germline V gene, CDR1 is SQVTM and CDR2 is ANQGSEA. The CDR3 runs to 12 residues. The germline V and J ends were trimmed by 6 bases and 1 base, with 9 bases remaining between them. The CDR3 bases are TGCAGCGTGGCCGCGGGCCAAGAGACCCAGTACTTC. This sequence encodes CSVAAGQETQYF. Variable domain in full (rest from reference TRBV29-1 and TRBJ2-5): SAVISQKPSRDICQRGTSLTIQCQVDSQVTMMFWYRQQPGQSLTLIATANQGSEATYESGFVIDKFPISRPNLTFSTLTVSNMSPEDSSIYLCSVAAGQETQYFGPGTRLLVL.

This chain links TRBV11-2 with TRBJ2-5, with a possible D match to TRBD1 (7 bases). The germline V and J ends were trimmed by 5 bases and 4 bases, with 20 bases remaining between them. CDR1 and CDR2 (germline): SGHAT, FQNNGV. The length of the CDR3 is 16 residues. CDR3 loop: CASSPGGLGGRETQYF. The CDR3 DNA sequence: TGTGCCAGCAGCCCAGGGGGGCTTGGGGGGAGAGAGACCCAGTACTTC.

The rearrangement links TRBV6-1 to TRBJ2-7; D is possibly TRBD1 (6 bases). Germline lookup yields CDR1 MNHNS and CDR2 SASEGT. The CDR3 is 16 amino acids. Trimming cost V 2 bases and J 4 bases, with 18 bases left between them. The CDR3 DNA sequence: TGTGCCAGCAGTGAACCCCCCAGGGGTTTTTGGTACGAGCAGTACTTC. Translation gives CASSEPPRGFWYEQYF.

The chain recombines TRBV5-1 with TRBJ2-1; D might be TRBD1 (5 bases). This CDR3 has 14 amino acids. V dropped 0 bases and J dropped 6 bases, with 10 bases sitting between them. Germline CDR1 SGHRS, CDR2 YFSETQ. The CDR3: CASSLGQGANEQFF. Here the CDR3 DNA reads TGCGCCAGCAGCTTGGGGCAGGGTGCCAATGAGCAGTTCTTC.

This clone was recorded a few times. J is TRBJ2-5 and V is TRBV5-1, with 12 bases lining up with TRBD2. Germline CDR1 is SGHRS and CDR2 is YFSETQ. This CDR3 contains 16 residues. V lost 7 bases and J lost 1; bases outside the gene matches: 8. The CDR3 bases are TGCGCCAGCCGTCCTAGCGGGGGGGTGGTCCAAGAGACCCAGTACTTC. Translation gives CASRPSGGVVQETQYF.

This sequence joins TRBV29-1 and TRBJ1-2; D may be TRBD1 (6 bases). The V gene's germline CDR1 is SQVTM and CDR2 ANQGSEA. The CDR3 is made up of 13 amino acids. V lost 6 bases, J lost 7 bases, and 18 bases lay in between. The CDR3: CSVLQGWSSGYTF. DNA of the CDR3: TGCAGCGTCTTGCAGGGGTGGAGCTCTGGCTACACCTTC.

The chain links TRBV5-1 to TRBJ2-1; TRBD2 matches 9 bases. This CDR3 region has 17 residues. The ends lost 4 bases at V and 1 base at J; junction bases unmatched: 9. Germline assignment: CDR1 SGHRS and CDR2 YFSETQ. CDR3 coding DNA: TGCGCCAGCAGCCTCCGGAGGACTAGCGCATCCTACAATGAGCAGTTCTTC. The encoded protein is CASSLRRTSASYNEQFF.

The chain recombines TRBV7-9 with TRBJ2-1, with D possibly matching TRBD1 (6 bases). CDR1 and CDR2 from the germline V gene are SEHNR and FQNEAQ (reference sequence). The CDR3 length is 15 residues. V dropped 6 bases and J dropped 3 bases, with 15 bases sitting between them. The CDR3 sequence: CASSSHGTIYNEQFF. The CDR3 coding sequence is TGTGCCAGCAGTTCACATGGGACAATCTACAATGAGCAGTTCTTC. The whole variable domain, filled in from reference TRBV7-9 and TRBJ2-1, reads DTGVSQNPRHKITKRGQNVTFRCDPISEHNRLYWYRQTLGQGPEFLTYFQNEAQLEKSRLLSDRFSAERPKGSFSTLEIQRTEQGDSAMYLCASSSHGTIYNEQFFGPGTRLTVL.

The chain recombines TRBV6-1 with TRBJ2-7, with TRBD2 identical over 7 bases. The CDR3 runs 17 residues. Germline CDR1 and CDR2: MNHNS and SASEGT. V gave up 1 base and J gave up 4 bases; unmatched junction bases: 13. The CDR3: CASSEGAGEVSLYEQYF. CDR3 nucleotide sequence: TGTGCCAGCAGTGAAGGGGCGGGGGAGGTGAGTCTTTACGAGCAGTACTTC.

The sample holds a few counts of this clone. The rearrangement links TRBV29-1 to TRBJ1-1; the D gene is possibly TRBD1 (5 bases). This CDR3 region has 15 residues. The V end lost 4 bases, the J end lost 4 bases, and 19 bases lay between the germline ends. The germline V gene encodes CDR1 SQVTM and CDR2 ANQGSEA. The DNA for the CDR3 is TGCAGCGTTGGACAGCAAAGAACCTGGGGCACTGAAGCTTTCTTT. Encoded protein: CSVGQQRTWGTEAFF.

The V gene is TRBV7-2, the J gene TRBJ1-3, with no clear D. The germline V and J ends were trimmed by 4 bases and 6 bases, with 13 bases remaining between them. The germline CDR1 and CDR2 sequences are SGHTA and FQGNSA. The CDR3 sequence is 14 residues long. In DNA form, the CDR3 reads TGTGCCAGCAGCTCCTACCAAAACGAAAACACCATATATTTT. It yields the protein CASSSYQNENTIYF.

The DNA of the CDR3 is TGCGCCAGCTCCTCCGGGACAGGGGGGTACATTCAGTACTTC. Translation gives CASSSGTGGYIQYF. The gene calls are TRBV5-1 and TRBJ2-4, with 11 bases that match TRBD1. The CDR3 loop spans 14 amino acids. With 7 bases clipped from V and 8 bases from J, the junction kept 8 bases outside the gene matches. Germline V gene sequence: CDR1 SGHRS, CDR2 YFSETQ.

In this sample, this clone turned up once. The V and J genes are TRBV28 and TRBJ1-6; 10 bases match TRBD1. There are 17 residues in the CDR3. In germline, CDR1 is MDHEN, CDR2 SYDVKM. J lost 10 bases, V lost 3 bases, and 12 bases had no gene match. The CDR3, as DNA: TGTGCCAGCAGTTTCTATACGGGACAGGGGAGAAGGTCACCCCTCCACTTT. It translates to CASSFYTGQGRRSPLHF.

The genes are TRBV3-1 (or the pseudogene TRBV3-2) and TRBJ2-1, with 16 bases matching TRBD2. Trimming took 4 bases from V and 2 from J; bases not matched to a gene: 5. The CDR3 is made up of 18 amino acids. Germline lookup yields CDR1 LGHDT and CDR2 YNNKEL (reference sequence). The CDR3 reads CASSLGTSGRAPYNEQFF. Here the CDR3 DNA reads TGTGCCAGCAGCCTAGGGACTAGCGGGAGGGCCCCCTACAATGAGCAGTTCTTC.

As for this clone: The identical CDR3 is also encoded by other nucleotide sequences in the sample. The V gene is TRBV7-2, the J gene TRBJ1-2; the D is unclear. Germline V lookup: CDR1 SGHTA, CDR2 FQGNSA. V was cut by 5 bases and J by 5 bases, with 12 bases left in between. The CDR3 spans 13 residues. The CDR3 nucleotides are TGTGCCAGCAGCCCATCAGGTCCTTATGGCTACACCTTC. This sequence encodes CASSPSGPYGYTF.

The chain is built from TRBV6-2 or TRBV6-3 and TRBJ1-1, with D uncertain. V lost 2 bases to trimming and J lost 4 bases, with 11 bases between them. The CDR3 extends over 14 amino acids. Looked up from germline, CDR1 is MNHEY and CDR2 is SVGEGT. CDR3 DNA: TGTGCCAGCAGTTACGGAGGGTCACGCACTGAAGCTTTCTTT. It yields the protein CASSYGGSRTEAFF.

The V and J genes are TRBV7-2 and TRBJ1-1; D gene ambiguous. The length of the CDR3 is 13 residues. Trimming left V 0 bases short and J 6 bases short, with 8 bases between. Germline values: CDR1 SGHTA, CDR2 FQGNSA. CDR3: CASSLAERAEAFF. The CDR3, as DNA: TGTGCCAGCAGCTTAGCTGAAAGAGCTGAAGCTTTCTTT.

V is TRBV19 and J is TRBJ2-1; a weak D match, TRBD1 (6 bases). Germline-derived CDR1 and CDR2 are LNHDA and SQIVND (reference sequence). Trimming removed 8 bases at V and 2 bases at J, with 10 bases between. This CDR3 contains 13 residues. CDR3 region: CASAHRAYNEQFF. CDR3 sequence (DNA): TGTGCCAGTGCTCACAGGGCCTACAATGAGCAGTTCTTC. The full variable domain, with the rest looked up from reference TRBV19 and TRBJ2-1, is DGGITQSPKYLFRKEGQNVTLSCEQNLNHDAMYWYRQDPGQGLRLIYYSQIVNDFQKGDIAEGYSVSREKKESFPLTVTSAQKNPTAFYLCASAHRAYNEQFFGPGTRLTVL.

The J gene is TRBJ2-3, the V gene TRBV9; the match to TRBD2 covers 9 bases. Unmatched junction bases numbered 8, after V lost 2 bases and J lost 4 bases. Germline CDR1 is SGDLS and CDR2 is YYNGEE. This CDR3 has 16 residues. For the CDR3, the DNA is TGTGCCAGCAGCGTTCCGGGACTAGCTGGTCCAGATACGCAGTATTTT. This codes for CASSVPGLAGPDTQYF.

This clone has only one observation. The rearrangement uses TRBV28 and TRBJ1-4; 9 bases align to TRBD1. Trimming at V came to 4 bases and at J to 8 bases, leaving 8 bases not matched to a gene. The CDR3 length is 15 residues. CDR1 and CDR2 (germline): MDHEN, SYDVKM. CDR3 sequence (DNA): TGTGCCAGCAGTTCCTTCGGGACAGGGAACGAAAAACTGTTTTTT. Protein: CASSSFGTGNEKLFF.

This rearrangement joins TRBV6-5 to TRBJ2-7; 8 bases map to TRBD2. V was clipped by 7 bases and J by 7 bases; unmatched bases: 12. The length of the CDR3 is 14 residues. Germline V CDR1 and CDR2: MNHEY, SVGAGI. In nucleotides, the CDR3 is TGTGCCAGCACTACCCGGCGGGGGGCGGAAGAGCAGTACTTC. This translates into CASTTRRGAEEQYF.